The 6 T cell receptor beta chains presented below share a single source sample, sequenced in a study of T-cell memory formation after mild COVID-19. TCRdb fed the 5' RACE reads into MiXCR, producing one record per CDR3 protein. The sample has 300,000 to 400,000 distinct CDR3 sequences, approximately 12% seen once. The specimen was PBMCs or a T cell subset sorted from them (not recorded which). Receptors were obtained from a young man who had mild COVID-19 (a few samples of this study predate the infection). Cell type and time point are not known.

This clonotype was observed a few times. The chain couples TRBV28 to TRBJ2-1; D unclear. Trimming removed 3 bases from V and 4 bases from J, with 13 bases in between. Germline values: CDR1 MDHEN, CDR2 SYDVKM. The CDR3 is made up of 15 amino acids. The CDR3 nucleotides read TGTGCCAGCAGTTTCTCGCTGGCCCTTTACAATGAGCAGTTCTTC. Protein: CASSFSLALYNEQFF. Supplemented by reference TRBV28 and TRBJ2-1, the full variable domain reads DVKVTQSSRYLVKRTGEKVFLECVQDMDHENMFWYRQDPGLGLRLIYFSYDVKMKEKGDIPEGYSVSREKKERFSLILESASTNQTSMYLCASSFSLALYNEQFFGPGTRLTVL.

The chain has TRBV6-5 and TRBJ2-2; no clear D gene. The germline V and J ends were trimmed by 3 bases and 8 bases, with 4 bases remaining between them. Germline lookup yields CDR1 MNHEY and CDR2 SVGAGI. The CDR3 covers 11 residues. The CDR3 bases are TGTGCCAGCAGTTATTGGGGGGAGCTGTTTTTT. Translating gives CASSYWGELFF.

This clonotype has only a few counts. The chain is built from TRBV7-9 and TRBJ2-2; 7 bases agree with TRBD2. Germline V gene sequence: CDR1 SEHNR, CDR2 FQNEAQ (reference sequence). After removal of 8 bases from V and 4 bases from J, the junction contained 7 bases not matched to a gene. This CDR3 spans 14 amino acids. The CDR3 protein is CASPTSEITGELFF. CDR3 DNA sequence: TGTGCCAGCCCAACTAGCGAGATCACCGGGGAGCTGTTTTTT.

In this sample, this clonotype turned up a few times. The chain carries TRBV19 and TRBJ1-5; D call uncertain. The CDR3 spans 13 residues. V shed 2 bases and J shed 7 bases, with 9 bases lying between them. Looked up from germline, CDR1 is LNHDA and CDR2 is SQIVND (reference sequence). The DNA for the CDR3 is TGTGCCAGTAGTATAAGGGTATCACAGCCCCAGCATTTT. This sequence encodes CASSIRVSQPQHF.

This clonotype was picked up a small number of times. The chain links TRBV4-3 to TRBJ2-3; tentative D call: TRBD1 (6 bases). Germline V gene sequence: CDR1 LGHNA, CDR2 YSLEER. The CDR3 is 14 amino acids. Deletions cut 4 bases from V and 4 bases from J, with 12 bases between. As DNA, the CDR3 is TGCGCCAGCAGCCGTCAGGGGATCTCAGATACGCAGTATTTT. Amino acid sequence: CASSRQGISDTQYF.

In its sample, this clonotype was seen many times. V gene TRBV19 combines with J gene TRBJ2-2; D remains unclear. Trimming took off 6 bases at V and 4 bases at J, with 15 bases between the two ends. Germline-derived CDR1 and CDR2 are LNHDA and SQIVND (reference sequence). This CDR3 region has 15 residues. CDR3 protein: CASRYRLASTGELFF. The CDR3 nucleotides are TGTGCCAGTAGATATAGGTTGGCGAGCACCGGGGAGCTGTTTTTT.